Listed below are T cell receptor beta chains from one sample, sequenced in a study of T cell responses to AZD1222 COVID-19 vaccine. TCRdb keeps only in-frame clones here, not all; method: immunoSEQ multiplex PCR. The sample comprises roughly 180,000 clones, about 90% of which are singletons, and under 2.5% rests with the top ten. The source was peripheral blood, collected on day 0 of AZD1222 vaccination. These TCRs come from an adult in good health. Each CDR3 is given with its conserved first and last residue. The D gene is left open where the match is weak.

J,V,D,DNA,CDR3
TRBJ2-3,TRBV27,TRBD1,TGTGCCAGCAGTTTACTGACAGGGAGCACAGATACGCAGTATTTT,CASSLLTGSTDTQYF
TRBJ1-6,TRBV7-2,NA,TGTGCCAGCAGCATGACAGGAGCCGATAATTCACCCCTCCACTTT,CASSMTGADNSPLHF
TRBJ1-2,TRBV28,NA,TGTGCCAGCAGTTTGGGGGGGGAGGAAGGGAGAAGTTATGGCTACACCTTC,CASSLGGEEGRSYGYTF
TRBJ2-7,TRBV3-1/TRBV3-2,NA,TGTGCCAGCTCCCGTGGTGCCGAGCAGTACTTC,CASSRGAEQYF
TRBJ2-3,TRBV6-6,NA,TGTGCCAGCAGTACCTCGACTGGGAGAGAAGATACGCAGTATTTT,CASSTSTGREDTQYF
TRBJ2-6,TRBV3-1/TRBV3-2,NA,TGTGCCAGCAGCCAATGGACACGATCTACTGGGGCCAACGTCCTGACTTTC,CASSQWTRSTGANVLTF
TRBJ2-7,TRBV6-5,NA,TGTGCCAGCAGTTCCGGGCCATCCTACGAGCAGTACTTC,CASSSGPSYEQYF
TRBJ2-2,TRBV5-1,TRBD1,TGCGCCAGCAGCTTGGGAGGGGGCGTCGGGGAGCTGTTTTTT,CASSLGGGVGELFF
TRBJ1-1,TRBV7-2,NA,TGTGCCAGCAGCTTTAACAAGGGAGCTTTCTTT,CASSFNKGAFF
TRBJ1-2,TRBV6-6,NA,TGTGCCAGCAGTTACGATTCGGACTATGGCTACACCTTC,CASSYDSDYGYTF
TRBJ1-6,TRBV21-1,NA,TGTGCCAGCAGCCCGGACATATTTCTGAATTCACCCCTCCACTTT,CASSPDIFLNSPLHF
TRBJ1-5,TRBV9,TRBD1,TGTGCCAGCAGTCATCAGGGGGTTAGCAATCAGCCCCAGCATTTT,CASSHQGVSNQPQHF
TRBJ2-1,TRBV11-2,TRBD2,TGTGCCAGCAGTTCTGACGCGGGAGTGTCGTACAATGAGCAGTTCTTC,CASSSDAGVSYNEQFF
TRBJ1-2,TRBV19,NA,TGTGCCAGTAGTACCGTTAGGACAGCTAACTATGGCTACACCTTC,CASSTVRTANYGYTF
TRBJ1-2,TRBV29-1,NA,TGCAGCGTTGAAATAGGACAGCTCTTACGAGGCTACACCTTC,CSVEIGQLLRGYTF
TRBJ2-7,TRBV30,NA,TGTGCCTGTGATTTGGGACTGGGGGCCTACGAGCAGTACTTC,CACDLGLGAYEQYF
TRBJ2-1,TRBV6-2/TRBV6-3,TRBD1,TGTGCCAGCAGTTACCGGGACAGGGGGCCCAATGAGCAGTTCTTC,CASSYRDRGPNEQFF
TRBJ2-2,TRBV18,TRBD2,TGTGCCAGCTCACCAGTTTATAGTTTTTCGGGAGGCCCAGAAACCGGGGAGCTGTTTTTT,CASSPVYSFSGGPETGELFF
TRBJ2-3,TRBV2,NA,TGTGCCAGCAGTAACAGGGCCACAGATACGCAGTATTTT,CASSNRATDTQYF
TRBJ2-2,TRBV30,TRBD2,TGTGCCTGGAGTGCACTAGCGGCAACCGGGGAGCTGTTTTTT,CAWSALAATGELFF